This T cell receptor beta chain was obtained from a study of blood T cell repertoires in COVID-19. Study in general: COVID-19 samples, acute and convalescent, were from the United States, Italy and Spain.

The CDR3 is 14 residues long. V was trimmed by 1 base and J by 5 bases, leaving 11 bases between them. CDR1 and CDR2 (germline): MDHEN, SYDVKM. In the original processing: Cell counts per sample came from amplifying reference gene primers. Clones were read by immunoSEQ multiplex PCR, and TCRdb kept only the in-frame ones, dropping some. That table gives V, J and clone size, and the DNA gave D and trimming. The table shows 35,000 to 45,000 clones, with roughly 87% occurring only once. The sample comprised peripheral blood. This clonotype originated in a man between 60 and 75 years old with acute or convalescent COVID-19. The chain joins TRBV28 to TRBJ1-1; D is perhaps TRBD1 (5 bases). This CDR3 is CASSLFGRDTEAFF. The DNA for the CDR3 is TGTGCCAGCAGTTTATTCGGCAGGGATACTGAAGCTTTCTTT.